The T cell receptor (beta chain) described here comes from a study of OX40 agonist ivuxolimab in advanced cancers. Assay: immunoSEQ multiplex PCR; the TCRdb copy retains only in-frame clones and omits some. Altogether 55,000 to 70,000 clones are present, about 83% being singletons, with the ten largest covering about 2.6%. This clone occurred a few times. The CDR3 length is 13 residues. Per germline, CDR1 SEHNR and CDR2 FQNEAQ (reference sequence). Trimming pared 5 bases from V and 3 bases from J, leaving 10 bases between. This receptor was obtained from an adult with an advanced solid tumor such as melanoma, head and neck, liver or kidney cancer. This material consisted of CD4+ or CD8+ T cells sorted from blood, taken in a trial of the OX40 agonist ivuxolimab. The chain recombines TRBV7-9 with TRBJ2-5; D is unclear. CDR3 loop: CASSVGREETQYF. CDR3 DNA sequence: TGTGCCAGCAGCGTCGGACGGGAAGAGACCCAGTACTTC.